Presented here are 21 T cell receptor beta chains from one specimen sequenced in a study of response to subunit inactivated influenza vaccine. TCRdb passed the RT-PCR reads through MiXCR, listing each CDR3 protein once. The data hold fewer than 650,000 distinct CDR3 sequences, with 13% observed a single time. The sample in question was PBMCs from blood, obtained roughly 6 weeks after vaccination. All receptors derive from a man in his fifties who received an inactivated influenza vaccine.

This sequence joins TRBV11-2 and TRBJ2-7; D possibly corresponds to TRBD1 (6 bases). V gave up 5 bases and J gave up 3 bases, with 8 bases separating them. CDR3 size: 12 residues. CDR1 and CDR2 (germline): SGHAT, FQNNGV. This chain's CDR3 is CASSKDSYEQYF. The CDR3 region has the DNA TGTGCCAGCAGCAAGGACAGCTACGAGCAGTACTTC.

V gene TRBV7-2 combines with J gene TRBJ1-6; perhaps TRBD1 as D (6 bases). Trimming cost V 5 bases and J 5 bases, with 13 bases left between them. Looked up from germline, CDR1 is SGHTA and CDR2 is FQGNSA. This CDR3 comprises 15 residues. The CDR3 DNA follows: TGTGCCAGCAGCACTCAGACAGGAAATAATTCACCCCTCCACTTT. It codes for CASSTQTGNNSPLHF.

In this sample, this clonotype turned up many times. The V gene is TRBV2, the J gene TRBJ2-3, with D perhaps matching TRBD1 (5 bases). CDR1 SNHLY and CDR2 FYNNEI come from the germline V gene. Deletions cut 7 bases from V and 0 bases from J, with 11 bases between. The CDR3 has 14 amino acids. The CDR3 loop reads CASNLQVSTDTQYF. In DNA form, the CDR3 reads TGTGCCAGCAATCTACAGGTTAGCACAGATACGCAGTATTTT.

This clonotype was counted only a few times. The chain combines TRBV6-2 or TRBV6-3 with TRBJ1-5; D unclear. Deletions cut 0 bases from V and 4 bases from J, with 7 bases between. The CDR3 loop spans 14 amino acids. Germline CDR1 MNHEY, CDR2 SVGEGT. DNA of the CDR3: TGTGCCAGCAGTTACTCCGGACCAAATCAGCCCCAGCATTTT. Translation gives CASSYSGPNQPQHF.

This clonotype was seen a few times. CDR3 in amino acids: CASRSGTVTYEQYF. The CDR3 nucleotides read TGTGCCAGCAGATCCGGGACAGTGACCTACGAGCAGTACTTC. V and J are TRBV11-2 and TRBJ2-7; TRBD1 matches 7 bases. V lost 6 bases and J lost 2; bases outside the gene matches: 7. This CDR3 region has 14 residues. Germline CDR1 reads SGHAT; CDR2 reads FQNNGV.

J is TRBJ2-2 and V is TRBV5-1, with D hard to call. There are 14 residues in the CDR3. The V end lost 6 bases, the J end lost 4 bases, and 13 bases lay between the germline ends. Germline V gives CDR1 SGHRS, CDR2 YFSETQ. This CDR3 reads CASTTLDPTGELFF. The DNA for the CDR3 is TGCGCCAGCACGACCTTGGACCCCACCGGGGAGCTGTTTTTT.

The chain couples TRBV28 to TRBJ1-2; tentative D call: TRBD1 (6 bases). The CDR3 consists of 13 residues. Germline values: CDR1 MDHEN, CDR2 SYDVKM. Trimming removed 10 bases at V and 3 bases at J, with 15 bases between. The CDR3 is CATIQGTDYGYTF. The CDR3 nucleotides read TGTGCCACTATCCAGGGGACCGACTATGGCTACACCTTC.

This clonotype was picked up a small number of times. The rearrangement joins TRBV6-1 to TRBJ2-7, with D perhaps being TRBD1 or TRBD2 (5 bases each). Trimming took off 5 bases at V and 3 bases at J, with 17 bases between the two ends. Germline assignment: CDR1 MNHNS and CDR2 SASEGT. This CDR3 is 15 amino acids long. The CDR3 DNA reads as TGTGCCAGCAGTCTATCCCGCGGTGGGGGCTACGAGCAGTACTTC. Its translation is CASSLSRGGGYEQYF.

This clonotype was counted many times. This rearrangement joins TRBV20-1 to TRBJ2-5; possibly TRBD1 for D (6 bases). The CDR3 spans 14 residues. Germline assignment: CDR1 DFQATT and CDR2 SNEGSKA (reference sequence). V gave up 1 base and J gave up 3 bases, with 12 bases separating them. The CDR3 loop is CSARATDSKETQYF. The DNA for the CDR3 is TGCAGTGCTAGAGCCACGGACAGCAAAGAGACCCAGTACTTC.

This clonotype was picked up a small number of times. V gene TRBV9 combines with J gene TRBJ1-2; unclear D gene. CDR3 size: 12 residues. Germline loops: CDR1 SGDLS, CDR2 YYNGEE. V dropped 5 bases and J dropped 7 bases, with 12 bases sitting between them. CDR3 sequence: CASSRELGGYTF. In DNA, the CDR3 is TGTGCCAGCAGTCGGGAACTAGGTGGCTACACCTTC.

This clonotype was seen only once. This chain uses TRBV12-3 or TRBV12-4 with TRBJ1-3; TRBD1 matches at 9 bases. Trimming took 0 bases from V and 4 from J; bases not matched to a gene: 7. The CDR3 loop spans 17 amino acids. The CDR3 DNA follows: TGTGCCAGCAGTTTAGCGCTGGAGGACAGGGGAGGAAACACCATATATTTT. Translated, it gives CASSLALEDRGGNTIYF.

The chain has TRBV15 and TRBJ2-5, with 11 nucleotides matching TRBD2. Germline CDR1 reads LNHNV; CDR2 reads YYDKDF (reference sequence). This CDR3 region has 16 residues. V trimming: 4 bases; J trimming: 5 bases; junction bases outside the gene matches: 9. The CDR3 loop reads CATSNPLAGEGETQYF. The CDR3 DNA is TGTGCCACCAGCAACCCACTAGCGGGAGAGGGGGAGACCCAGTACTTC.

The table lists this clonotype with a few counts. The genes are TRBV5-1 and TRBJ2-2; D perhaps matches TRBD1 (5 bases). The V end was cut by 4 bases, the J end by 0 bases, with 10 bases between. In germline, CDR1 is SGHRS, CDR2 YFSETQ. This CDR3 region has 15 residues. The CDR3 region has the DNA TGCGCCAGCAGCACACAGGCTTCGAACACCGGGGAGCTGTTTTTT. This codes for CASSTQASNTGELFF.

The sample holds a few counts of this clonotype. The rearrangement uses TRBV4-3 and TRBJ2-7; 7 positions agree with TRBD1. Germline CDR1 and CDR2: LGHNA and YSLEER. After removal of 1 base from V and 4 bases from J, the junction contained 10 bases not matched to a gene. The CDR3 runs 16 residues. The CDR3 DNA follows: TGCGCCAGCAGCCAAGCTCGGGCAGGGGGTCTTTACGAGCAGTACTTC. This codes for CASSQARAGGLYEQYF.

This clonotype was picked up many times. As DNA, the CDR3 is TGTGCCAGCAGCTTGGGACAACAATACGAGCAGTACTTC. This translates into CASSLGQQYEQYF. The chain uses TRBV5-5 and TRBJ2-7; D unresolved. CDR1 is SGHKS, CDR2 YYEKEE, per germline (reference sequence). Trimming removed 0 bases from V and 4 bases from J, with 8 bases in between. The CDR3 loop spans 13 amino acids.

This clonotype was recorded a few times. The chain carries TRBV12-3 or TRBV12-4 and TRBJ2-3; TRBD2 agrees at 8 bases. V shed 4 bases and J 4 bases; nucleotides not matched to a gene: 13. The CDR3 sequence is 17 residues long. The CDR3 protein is CASSSLGSGVKPDTQYF. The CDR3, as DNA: TGTGCCAGCAGTTCCCTGGGTAGCGGGGTAAAGCCAGATACGCAGTATTTT.

For the CDR3, the DNA is TGTGCCAGTAGCCAGAGGACTCTAGCCAAAAACATTCAGTACTTC. Protein product: CASSQRTLAKNIQYF. The genes are TRBV19 and TRBJ2-4; a weak D match, TRBD2 (5 bases). The CDR3 is made up of 15 amino acids. CDR1 is LNHDA and CDR2 is SQIVND in the germline V gene (reference sequence). Trimming removed 6 bases at V and 0 bases at J, with 12 bases between.

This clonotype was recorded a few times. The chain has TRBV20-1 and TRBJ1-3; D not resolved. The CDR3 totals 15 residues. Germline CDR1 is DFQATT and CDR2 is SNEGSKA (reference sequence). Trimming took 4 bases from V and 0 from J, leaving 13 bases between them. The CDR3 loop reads CSAKKGITSGNTIYF. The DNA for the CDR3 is TGCAGTGCTAAAAAAGGGATCACCTCTGGAAACACCATATATTTT.

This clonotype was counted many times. DNA for the CDR3: TGCAGTGCTAGGACGACTAGCCTCTACTACAATGAGCAGTTCTTC. Translating gives CSARTTSLYYNEQFF. The rearrangement joins TRBV20-1 to TRBJ2-1; 7 bases are shared with TRBD2. The CDR3 totals 15 residues. The germline gives CDR1 DFQATT, CDR2 SNEGSKA (reference sequence). Trimming at V came to 3 bases and at J to 3 bases, leaving 8 bases not matched to a gene.

The CDR3 DNA is TGTGCCAGCAGTTTAAACGACCTTCGGCCCCAGCATTTT. As protein: CASSLNDLRPQHF. The rearrangement links TRBV12-3 or TRBV12-4 to TRBJ1-5, with D unresolved. The CDR3 loop spans 13 amino acids. The germline V and J ends were trimmed by 2 bases and 9 bases, with 11 bases remaining between them.

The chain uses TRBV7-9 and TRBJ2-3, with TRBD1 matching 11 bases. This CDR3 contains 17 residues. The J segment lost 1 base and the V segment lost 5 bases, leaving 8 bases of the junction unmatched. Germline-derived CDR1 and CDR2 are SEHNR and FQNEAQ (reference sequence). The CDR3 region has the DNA TGTGCCAGCAGCATTTGGACAGGGGGCTTAGGCACAGATACGCAGTATTTT. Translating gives CASSIWTGGLGTDTQYF.